This T cell receptor beta chain comes out of a study of shared clonotypes between healthy human individuals. Some clones are missing from TCRdb's copy, which holds only in-frame ones; the method was immunoSEQ multiplex PCR. The table includes around 700,000 clones, around two thirds detected once. The sequence derives from a woman aged 25 to 39 in good health. Specimen: memory CD4+ T cells sorted from blood. Subset described: CD45RA-negative fraction.

CDR3 residues: CASSYSGTGGNEQFF. The CDR3, as DNA: TGTGCCAGCAGTTACTCGGGGACAGGGGGCAATGAGCAGTTCTTC. The rearrangement joins TRBV6-5 to TRBJ2-1, with TRBD1 identical over 11 bases. CDR3 size: 15 residues. Germline CDR1 reads MNHEY; CDR2 reads SVGAGI. V shed 0 bases and J 6 bases; nucleotides not matched to a gene: 1.